The 24 T cell receptor beta chains below come from one sample, sequenced in a study of T cells in Graves' hyperthyroidism and ophthalmopathy. TCR beta CDR3 sequences were amplified from RNA transcripts. HTBI primers were the set used in a first-round RT-PCR of the TCR CDR3. TCRdb redid the calling of the multiplex PCR reads with MiXCR, one entry per CDR3 protein. The sample consists of some 340,000 distinct CDR3 sequences, around 15% of them appearing once. Sequencing used blood. The origin of the receptors is a woman in her forties with Graves' ophthalmopathy.

This clonotype was seen at least ten times. The J gene is TRBJ1-4, the V gene TRBV2; D possibly corresponds to TRBD1 (5 bases). The length of the CDR3 is 15 residues. V was shortened by 7 bases and J by 3 bases, with 15 bases between the two germline ends. Germline V gene lookup returns CDR1 SNHLY and CDR2 FYNNEI. The CDR3 DNA is TGTGCCAGCATCAGGGTCTTGGTGGCTAATGAAAAACTGTTTTTT. It codes for CASIRVLVANEKLFF.

This clonotype was seen at least ten times. The chain links TRBV28 to TRBJ2-7; D may be TRBD1 (5 bases). Trimming cost V 3 bases and J 0 bases, with 9 bases left between them. Germline V gene data show CDR1 as MDHEN and CDR2 as SYDVKM. CDR3 size: 14 residues. CDR3 sequence (DNA): TGTGCCAGCAGTTTCCAGGGCCACTCCTACGAGCAGTACTTC. It encodes CASSFQGHSYEQYF.

This rearrangement joins TRBV7-9 to TRBJ1-2; a weak D match, TRBD1 (5 bases). From germline, CDR1 is SEHNR and CDR2 FQNEAQ (reference sequence). V lost 2 bases, J lost 5 bases, and 18 bases lay in between. The CDR3 loop spans 16 amino acids. The CDR3: CASSLPHRIRLYGYTF. CDR3 nucleotides: TGTGCCAGCAGCTTACCCCACAGGATTCGGCTTTATGGCTACACCTTC.

The chain couples TRBV20-1 to TRBJ1-1; D is perhaps TRBD1 (6 bases). The length of the CDR3 is 16 residues. V shed 0 bases and J shed 4 bases, with 18 bases lying between them. The germline V gene has CDR1 DFQATT and CDR2 SNEGSKA (reference sequence). For the CDR3, the DNA is TGCAGTGCTAGAGATGTCAGGGCCCGCAGGGGCACTGAAGCTTTCTTT. Translated, it gives CSARDVRARRGTEAFF.

This clonotype was counted between two and nine times. V is TRBV10-3 and J is TRBJ2-2, with 7 bases identical to TRBD1. Germline V gene sequence: CDR1 ENHRY, CDR2 SYGVKD. V was clipped by 6 bases and J by 4 bases; unmatched bases: 5. The CDR3 has 14 residues. CDR3 in amino acids: CAISPTGPTGELFF. The DNA for the CDR3 is TGTGCCATCAGCCCGACAGGGCCCACCGGGGAGCTGTTTTTT.

Worth noting for this clonotype: This may be a read error, as it is one base from a much larger clone. The rearrangement uses TRBV28 and TRBJ2-7; D not certain. The germline CDR1 and CDR2 sequences are MDHEN and SYDVKM. V lost 3 bases and J 6 bases, leaving 15 bases between the germline ends. The CDR3 has 14 amino acids. The CDR3 region is CASSLWVDVFEQYF. Here the CDR3 DNA reads TGTGCCAGCAGTTTGTGGGTAGATGTGTTCGAGCAGTACTTC. The whole variable domain, filled in from reference TRBV28 and TRBJ2-7, reads DVKVTQSSRYLVKRTGEKVFLECVQDMDHENMFWYRQDPGLGLRLIYFSYDVKMKEKGDIPEGYSVSREKKERFSLILESASTNQTSMYLCASSLWVDVFEQYFGPGTRLTVT.

This clonotype was recorded many times. The chain has TRBV7-8 and TRBJ2-1; maybe TRBD2 (6 bases). The length of the CDR3 is 14 residues. The germline V and J ends were trimmed by 1 base and 8 bases, with 12 bases remaining between them. Per the germline V gene, CDR1 is SGHVS and CDR2 is FQNEAQ. CDR3 sequence: CASSLVRGSYEQFF. The CDR3 DNA reads as TGTGCCAGCAGCTTAGTACGGGGGTCCTATGAGCAGTTCTTC.

This clonotype was seen many times. The chain carries TRBV13 and TRBJ2-2, with 10 bases matching TRBD2. The germline V gene encodes CDR1 PRHDT and CDR2 FYEKMQ (reference sequence). The CDR3 consists of 17 residues. V dropped 1 base and J dropped 1; count of bases not matched to a gene: 3. The CDR3, as DNA: TGTGCCAGCAGCTTAGAGCCTAGCGGGAGGAACACCGGGGAGCTGTTTTTT. Its protein product is CASSLEPSGRNTGELFF.

This clonotype showed up many times. V usage is TRBV11-2 and J usage is TRBJ2-1; maybe TRBD2 (6 bases). The CDR3 is 17 amino acids. Germline V CDR1 and CDR2: SGHAT, FQNNGV. Between the trimmed V and J ends, which lost 0 bases and 5 bases, there was a span of 17 bases. CDR3 nucleotide sequence: TGTGCCAGCAGCTTAGATACACTAGCACAAGTCCACAATGAGCAGTTCTTC. Protein: CASSLDTLAQVHNEQFF. Full variable domain (missing parts from reference TRBV11-2 and TRBJ2-1): EAGVAQSPRYKIIEKRQSVAFWCNPISGHATLYWYQQILGQGPKLLIQFQNNGVVDDSQLPKDRFSAERLKGVDSTLKIQPAKLEDSAVYLCASSLDTLAQVHNEQFFGPGTRLTVL.

This clonotype turned up a few times. V gene TRBV10-3 combines with J gene TRBJ2-5; the match to TRBD2 covers 14 bases. Germline V CDR1 and CDR2: ENHRY, SYGVKD. V lost 4 bases to trimming and J lost 5 bases; unmatched junction nucleotides: 6. The CDR3 runs 16 residues. The chain's CDR3 is CAISGTSGGLAETQYF. DNA for the CDR3: TGTGCCATCAGTGGGACTAGCGGGGGGCTTGCCGAGACCCAGTACTTC.

The chain carries TRBV3-1 and TRBJ2-2, with TRBD2 matching 7 bases. V lost 0 bases, J lost 4 bases, and 8 bases stayed unmatched. Per the germline V gene, CDR1 is LGHDT and CDR2 is YNNKEL (reference sequence). The CDR3 contains 17 residues. CDR3 loop: CASSQDRAREGTGELFF. CDR3 nucleotide sequence: TGTGCCAGCAGCCAAGATAGGGCCAGGGAGGGCACCGGGGAGCTGTTTTTT. Together with reference TRBV3-1 and TRBJ2-2, the CDR3 gives the full variable domain: DTAVSQTPKYLVTQMGNDKSIKCEQNLGHDTMYWYKQDSKKFLKIMFSYNNKELIINETVPNRFSPKSPDKAHLNLHINSLELGDSAVYFCASSQDRAREGTGELFFGEGSRLTVL.

This clonotype turned up a few times. The genes are TRBV18 and TRBJ1-2; 9 bases are shared with TRBD1. CDR1 is KGHSH, CDR2 LQKENI, per germline. The CDR3 covers 17 residues. After removal of 3 bases from V and 6 bases from J, the junction contained 14 bases not matched to a gene. The CDR3 loop reads CASSPQTGTGSLNGYTF. In DNA form, the CDR3 reads TGTGCCAGCTCACCCCAGACCGGGACAGGGAGTTTAAATGGCTACACCTTC.

This clonotype has at least ten counts. The chain recombines TRBV5-6 with TRBJ2-3; 8 nucleotides line up with TRBD1. Unmatched junction bases numbered 6, after V lost 0 bases and J lost 6 bases. The CDR3 has 15 residues. The germline gives CDR1 SGHDT, CDR2 YYEEEE. CDR3 nucleotides: TGTGCCAGCAGCTTGGTAGACAGGGGTTCGGATACGCAGTATTTT. It translates to CASSLVDRGSDTQYF.

This clonotype was counted many times. This chain links TRBV5-4 with TRBJ1-1; 10 nucleotides agree with TRBD1. The germline gives CDR1 SGHNT, CDR2 YYREEE (reference sequence). The CDR3 length is 21 residues. Losses at the gene ends were 0 bases for V and 1 base for J; bases not matched to a gene: 18. The CDR3 loop is CASSLGGQGPLSPHGNTEAFF. CDR3 nucleotides: TGTGCCAGCAGCTTGGGGGGACAGGGGCCGCTCTCCCCTCATGGGAACACTGAAGCTTTCTTT.

This chain links TRBV3-1 with TRBJ2-7; D perhaps matches TRBD2 (5 bases). This CDR3 is 15 amino acids long. The V gene's germline CDR1 is LGHDT and CDR2 YNNKEL (reference sequence). With 0 bases removed from V and 2 bases from J, the gap between germline ends came to 11 bases. The CDR3 DNA sequence: TGTGCCAGCAGCCAAGAGGGGAGCGGCCCCTACGAGCAGTACTTC. It yields the protein CASSQEGSGPYEQYF.

Regarding this clonotype: Being one base from a much bigger clone, this may be a read error. Because it lacks the conserved phenylalanine or tryptophan at the end, this CDR3 is likely a read error. The rearrangement uses TRBV12-3 or TRBV12-4 and TRBJ1-1; a weak D match, TRBD1 (5 bases). Trimming cost V 6 bases and J 7 bases, with 9 bases left between them. CDR3 size: 11 residues. CDR3 loop: CASSDSHEAFL. CDR3 bases: TGTGCCAGCAGCGACAGTCATGAAGCTTTCCTT.

The chain uses TRBV30 and TRBJ2-2; 11 bases are a match to TRBD1. With V trimmed by 3 bases and J by 7 bases, 1 base remained unmatched. The CDR3 is 13 amino acids. CDR1 GTSNPN and CDR2 SVGIG come from the germline V gene (reference sequence). CDR3 region: CAWRGQGVGELFF. CDR3 in DNA: TGTGCCTGGAGGGGACAGGGGGTCGGGGAGCTGTTTTTT. Supplemented by reference TRBV30 and TRBJ2-2, the full variable domain reads SQTIHQWPATLVQPVGSPLSLECTVEGTSNPNLYWYRQAAGRGLQLLFYSVGIGQISSEVPQNLSASRPQDRQFILSSKKLLLSDSGFYLCAWRGQGVGELFFGEGSRLTVL.

This clonotype was recorded many times. This rearrangement joins TRBV12-3 or TRBV12-4 to TRBJ1-2; TRBD1 matches at 9 bases. The V and J ends lost 6 bases and 4 bases, in that order; junction bases with no gene match: 6. The CDR3 is made up of 14 amino acids. DNA of the CDR3: TGTGCCAGCAGCCCCCGGACAGGGGTCTATGGCTACACCTTC. Protein product: CASSPRTGVYGYTF.

This clonotype appeared a few times. The chain recombines TRBV20-1 with TRBJ2-1; D tentatively fits TRBD1 or TRBD2 (5 bases each). V gave up 0 bases and J gave up 6 bases, with 21 bases separating them. The germline V gene has CDR1 DFQATT and CDR2 SNEGSKA (reference sequence). The CDR3 spans 17 residues. CDR3 bases: TGCAGTGCTAGAGATGCCGGGACGAGTACAATTGGCAATGAGCAGTTCTTC. Its protein is CSARDAGTSTIGNEQFF.

The gene calls are TRBV19 and TRBJ2-1; 9 bases align to TRBD2. CDR1 and CDR2 from the germline V gene are LNHDA and SQIVND (reference sequence). There are 15 residues in the CDR3. With V trimmed by 1 base and J by 4 bases, 2 bases remained unmatched. CDR3 coding DNA: TGTGCCAGTAGTATAGGCGGGGGGGTTTACAATGAGCAGTTCTTC. It codes for CASSIGGGVYNEQFF.

This clonotype is a singleton in its sample. One base away lies a much larger clone, so this may be a sequencing read error. The chain is built from TRBV2 and TRBJ2-3; D is perhaps TRBD2 (5 bases). Germline V gives CDR1 SNHLY, CDR2 FYNNEI. The CDR3 contains 14 residues. Trimming removed 3 bases at V and 1 base at J, with 8 bases between. The CDR3 loop reads CASSDGVGTDTQYF. The DNA of the CDR3 is TGTGCCAGCAGTGACGGGGTAGGCACAGATACGCAGTATTTT.

This clonotype is termed medium-sized. The chain joins TRBV24-1 to TRBJ2-2, with 7 bases identical to TRBD1. CDR3 length equals 17 residues. CDR1 is KGHDR and CDR2 is SFDVKD in the germline V gene. After removal of 7 bases from V and 3 bases from J, the junction contained 13 bases not matched to a gene. CDR3 sequence: CATSDRVGRVDTGELFF. CDR3 DNA: TGTGCCACCAGCGACAGGGTAGGTAGAGTGGACACCGGGGAGCTGTTTTTT.

This clonotype was found many times. This sequence joins TRBV2 and TRBJ1-5; perhaps TRBD1 as D (5 bases). This CDR3 is built from 13 residues. Trimming took off 4 bases at V and 5 bases at J, with 9 bases between the two ends. Germline loops: CDR1 SNHLY, CDR2 FYNNEI. In DNA form, the CDR3 reads TGTGCCAGCAGTGCTAGCAGGGATCAGCCCCAGCATTTT. Translating gives CASSASRDQPQHF.

This chain links TRBV11-2 with TRBJ2-2, with D uncertain. The CDR3 runs 13 residues. The V gene lost 6 bases and the J gene lost 6 bases, with 11 bases spanning the gap. Germline values: CDR1 SGHAT, CDR2 FQNNGV. The CDR3 spells CASSPGFPGELFF. The CDR3 DNA reads as TGTGCCAGCAGTCCGGGTTTCCCCGGGGAGCTGTTTTTT.